This T cell receptor (beta chain) was observed in a study of beta chain features in type 1 diabetes. Study findings and constraints: The VDJ junctions of type 1 diabetes patients carried fewer insertions and more deletions.

This clone was found a few times. Its antigen is unknown. The CDR3 is 14 amino acids. Trimming left V 3 bases short and J 3 bases short, with 9 bases between. Germline values: CDR1 SGDLS, CDR2 YYNGEE. Of the isolated RNA, all was reverse transcribed, and so the sequenced material was expressed TCRB transcripts. Assay used: immunoSEQ multiplex PCR; TCRdb lists only in-frame clones, some missing. The table has under 450,000 clones, around 14% seen once; the top ten hold about 0.04%. The sequence derives from a man younger than 40 in good health. The sequencing sample was made of naive CD4+ T cells from blood. The chain has TRBV9 and TRBJ2-2, with a tentative D call TRBD2 (5 bases). DNA for the CDR3: TGTGCCAGCAGCGGTGGACTGTACACCGGGGAGCTGTTTTTT. It encodes CASSGGLYTGELFF.